This entry lists 23 T cell receptor beta chains sequenced from one sample in a study of T cells in Graves' hyperthyroidism and ophthalmopathy. Amplified TCR beta CDR3 regions derived from RNA transcripts. Researchers ran a first-round RT-PCR on the TCR CDR3 using the HTBI primer set. TCRdb re-analysed the multiplex PCR reads in MiXCR, keeping a single row per CDR3 protein. The sample carries about 710,000 distinct CDR3 sequences, over 15% recorded once. Specimen: blood. These TCRs come from a man aged 18 to 30 with Graves' hyperthyroidism.

This clonotype was picked up many times. This chain joins TRBV19 and TRBJ1-1; maybe TRBD1 (5 bases). The CDR3 runs 15 residues. Germline V gives CDR1 LNHDA, CDR2 SQIVND (reference sequence). Trimming left V 6 bases short and J 6 bases short, with 20 bases between. The CDR3 loop reads CASRPDSTLDPEAFF. The CDR3 DNA reads as TGTGCCAGTAGACCTGACAGCACGCTCGATCCTGAAGCTTTCTTT.

This clonotype was seen ten or more times. The chain has TRBV27 and TRBJ2-7; 10 bases line up with TRBD2. CDR1 MNHEY and CDR2 SMNVEV come from the germline V gene (reference sequence). J was trimmed by 3 bases and V by 4 bases; bases with no gene match: 3. This CDR3 comprises 14 residues. The CDR3 loop reads CASSWSSGSYEQYF. The CDR3 DNA is TGTGCCAGCAGTTGGTCTAGCGGGAGCTACGAGCAGTACTTC.

CDR3 protein: CASSLGVAANTGELFF. For the CDR3, the DNA is TGTGCCAGCAGCCTGGGGGTAGCGGCGAACACCGGGGAGCTGTTTTTT. This chain links TRBV7-6 with TRBJ2-2; D is possibly TRBD2 (6 bases). V lost 5 bases and J lost 0, with 13 bases in between. CDR3 length: 16 amino acids. CDR1 SGHVS and CDR2 FNYEAQ come from the germline V gene.

There are many counts of this clonotype. The chain joins TRBV20-1 to TRBJ2-1; tentative D call: TRBD2 (6 bases). This CDR3 contains 14 residues. Trimming cost V 1 base and J 4 bases, with 11 bases left between them. Germline CDR1 DFQATT, CDR2 SNEGSKA (reference sequence). The DNA for the CDR3 is TGCAGTGCTAGAGCGGGAGAATTGTACAATGAGCAGTTCTTC. It is translated as CSARAGELYNEQFF.

This clonotype has just a few counts. The chain uses TRBV7-8 and TRBJ1-2; D is unresolved. The CDR3 totals 12 residues. The germline gives CDR1 SGHVS, CDR2 FQNEAQ. Trimming took off 4 bases at V and 7 bases at J, with 10 bases between the two ends. Written as DNA, the CDR3 is TGTGCCAGCAGCTCCCTCGGAGGTGGCTACACCTTC. The encoded protein is CASSSLGGGYTF.

The CDR3 region has the DNA TGTGCCACCTCCGCGAGCCCAATAAGTAAATTAAACACCGGGGAGCTGTTTTTT. It translates to CATSASPISKLNTGELFF. The chain joins TRBV12-3 or TRBV12-4 to TRBJ2-2, with no clear D. The CDR3 contains 18 residues. V lost 10 bases and J 2 bases, leaving 26 bases between the germline ends.

This clonotype was observed a handful of times. V and J are TRBV5-1 and TRBJ2-5; weak D call: TRBD1 (6 bases). This CDR3 is built from 14 residues. V was trimmed by 4 bases and J by 1 base, leaving 11 bases between them. The germline V gene encodes CDR1 SGHRS and CDR2 YFSETQ. CDR3 sequence: CASSIGTSQETQYF. CDR3 bases: TGCGCCAGCAGCATAGGGACAAGCCAAGAGACCCAGTACTTC.

V and J are TRBV19 and TRBJ1-1; D is uncertain. V shed 5 bases and J shed 1 base, with 14 bases lying between them. The length of the CDR3 is 15 residues. Germline CDR1 reads LNHDA; CDR2 reads SQIVND (reference sequence). This CDR3 is CASSVSHSANTEAFF. CDR3 DNA sequence: TGTGCCAGTAGTGTAAGTCATAGTGCGAACACTGAAGCTTTCTTT.

Only a few counts were recorded for this clonotype. The rearrangement uses TRBV4-3 and TRBJ2-3; TRBD2 matches at 8 bases. Germline lookup yields CDR1 LGHNA and CDR2 YSLEER. V was clipped by 0 bases and J by 8 bases; unmatched bases: 16. The CDR3 is made up of 18 amino acids. The CDR3 DNA reads as TGCGCCAGCAGCCAAGATGTACGCGGGGCGGGAGGCCTCGGTACGCAGTATTTT. Its translation is CASSQDVRGAGGLGTQYF.

This chain joins TRBV19 and TRBJ1-5, with D perhaps TRBD1 (5 bases). Trimming took 11 bases from V and 9 from J, leaving 23 bases between them. Germline values: CDR1 LNHDA, CDR2 SQIVND (reference sequence). CDR3 length: 14 residues. The CDR3 nucleotides are TGTGCCGGGGGGGACGCCGGGCCCAGATGGCCCCAGCATTTT. Its translation: CAGGDAGPRWPQHF.

The chain carries TRBV20-1 and TRBJ1-5, with D perhaps matching TRBD1 (6 bases). CDR1 is DFQATT and CDR2 is SNEGSKA in the germline V gene (reference sequence). This CDR3 comprises 16 residues. V lost 1 base and J 4 bases, leaving 17 bases between the germline ends. CDR3 coding DNA: TGCAGTGCTAGAGTTACGGGAAAAGGGGGTAATCAGCCCCAGCATTTT. It codes for CSARVTGKGGNQPQHF.

This clonotype was seen more than once but under ten times. The rearrangement uses TRBV11-2 and TRBJ2-4; D assignment may be TRBD1 or TRBD2 (6 bases each). The V and J ends lost 3 bases and 9 bases respectively, with 15 bases between them. The CDR3 sequence is 14 residues long. Germline CDR1 is SGHAT and CDR2 is FQNNGV. CDR3 sequence (DNA): TGTGCCAGCAGCTTGCGGGACACTGGTGTCATTCAGTACTTC. Protein sequence: CASSLRDTGVIQYF.

This clonotype occurred many times. V usage is TRBV20-1 and J usage is TRBJ2-7; D is uncertain. Deletions cut 0 bases from V and 2 bases from J, with 5 bases between. Looked up from germline, CDR1 is DFQATT and CDR2 is SNEGSKA (reference sequence). The CDR3 totals 12 residues. The CDR3 spells CSARDATYEQYF. CDR3 sequence (DNA): TGCAGTGCTAGAGATGCGACCTACGAGCAGTACTTC.

V and J are TRBV29-1 and TRBJ1-4; 11 bases match TRBD1. This CDR3 is 13 amino acids long. Trimming took 4 bases from V and 5 from J; bases not matched to a gene: 0. From germline, CDR1 is SQVTM and CDR2 ANQGSEA. CDR3: CSVGDRGNEKLFF. Written as DNA, the CDR3 is TGCAGCGTTGGGGACAGGGGGAATGAAAAACTGTTTTTT.

This clonotype turned up a few times. V and J are TRBV29-1 and TRBJ1-2, with no clear D. Trimming removed 4 bases at V and 4 bases at J, with 13 bases between. In germline, CDR1 is SQVTM, CDR2 ANQGSEA. The CDR3 has 13 amino acids. CDR3 in amino acids: CSVVLREGYGYTF. The DNA of the CDR3 is TGCAGCGTTGTACTTAGAGAAGGCTATGGCTACACCTTC.

This clonotype showed up many times. V and J are TRBV29-1 and TRBJ2-5; maybe TRBD2 (7 bases). Germline loops: CDR1 SQVTM, CDR2 ANQGSEA. The V end lost 2 bases, the J end lost 5 bases, and 15 bases lay between the germline ends. The CDR3 extends over 14 amino acids. The chain's CDR3 is CSVELVGGRETQYF. The CDR3 DNA follows: TGCAGCGTTGAACTCGTGGGGGGGCGGGAGACCCAGTACTTC.

CDR3: CAISESGTGINQPQHF. CDR3 coding DNA: TGTGCCATCAGTGAGTCGGGGACAGGGATCAATCAGCCCCAGCATTTT. The chain recombines TRBV10-3 with TRBJ1-5; TRBD1 agrees at 9 bases. CDR1 and CDR2 from the germline V gene are ENHRY and SYGVKD. CDR3 length equals 16 residues. V was pared by 0 bases and J by 3 bases, with 3 bases of the junction left unmatched.

This clonotype was counted between two and nine times. The chain links TRBV3-1 to TRBJ2-7, with TRBD1 matching over 9 bases. This CDR3 has 15 amino acids. Germline CDR1 LGHDT, CDR2 YNNKEL (reference sequence). V lost 0 bases to trimming and J lost 3 bases; unmatched junction nucleotides: 3. CDR3: CASSQDWTGDYEQYF. CDR3 bases: TGTGCCAGCAGCCAAGATTGGACAGGGGACTACGAGCAGTACTTC.

This clonotype was seen repeatedly, ten times or more. The CDR3 sequence is CASSLSGRANTDTQYF. In DNA, the CDR3 is TGTGCCAGCAGCCTAAGCGGGAGGGCCAACACAGATACGCAGTATTTT. The chain is built from TRBV3-1 and TRBJ2-3; 10 nucleotides match TRBD2. The germline V gene has CDR1 LGHDT and CDR2 YNNKEL (reference sequence). Germline trimming cut 4 bases from V and 2 bases from J; bases unmatched to any gene: 6. This CDR3 is 16 amino acids long.

This clonotype was seen at least ten times. The V gene is TRBV11-3, the J gene TRBJ2-7; TRBD2 matches 8 bases. From germline, CDR1 is SGHNT and CDR2 YENEEA. This CDR3 comprises 15 residues. The junction had 9 bases not matched to a gene; V was cut back by 5 bases and J by 3 bases. The CDR3 spells CASSLLGGGNYEQYF. The DNA for the CDR3 is TGTGCCAGCAGCCTCCTTGGCGGGGGGAACTACGAGCAGTACTTC.

The table lists this clonotype with many counts. This sequence joins TRBV7-9 and TRBJ2-1; possible D gene TRBD1, 5 bases. Trimming cost V 8 bases and J 12 bases, with 17 bases left between them. The CDR3 is 12 amino acids. Germline values: CDR1 SEHNR, CDR2 FQNEAQ (reference sequence). CDR3 sequence reads: CASRLAGHGQFF. DNA for the CDR3: TGTGCCAGCCGCCTCGCAGGACACGGGCAGTTCTTC.

The J gene is TRBJ1-2, the V gene TRBV15, with 7 bases identical to TRBD1. CDR1 and CDR2 (germline): LNHNV, YYDKDF (reference sequence). This CDR3 has 16 residues. V lost 2 bases, J lost 2 bases, and 8 bases stayed unmatched. The CDR3 loop reads CATSRQVQTGNYGYTF. In nucleotides, the CDR3 is TGTGCCACCAGCAGACAAGTCCAGACAGGGAACTATGGCTACACCTTC.

This clonotype was counted only a few times. The chain couples TRBV19 to TRBJ2-5; D may match TRBD1 or TRBD2 (7 bases each). Trimming pared 2 bases from V and 2 bases from J, leaving 12 bases between. CDR3 length equals 15 residues. Germline V gene lookup returns CDR1 LNHDA and CDR2 SQIVND (reference sequence). The CDR3 coding sequence is TGTGCCAGTAGTATAAGCGGGACAGAACAAGAGACCCAGTACTTC. Translation: CASSISGTEQETQYF.